A single sample is the source of the 28 T cell receptor beta chains below, sequenced in a study of T-cell memory formation after mild COVID-19. TCRdb re-analysed the 5' RACE reads in MiXCR, keeping a single row per CDR3 protein. The repertoire holds approximately 500,000 distinct CDR3 sequences, with roughly 25% as singletons. Sequences were obtained from PBMCs or a T cell subset sorted from them (not recorded which). These receptors came from an adult woman who had mild COVID-19 (a few samples of this study predate the infection). Cell type and time point are not known.

V is TRBV11-2 and J is TRBJ2-3, with TRBD2 matching over 9 bases. With V trimmed by 5 bases and J by 0 bases, 3 bases remained unmatched. Germline V gives CDR1 SGHAT, CDR2 FQNNGV. CDR3 length equals 15 residues. The CDR3 protein is CASSGTSHSTDTQYF. For the CDR3, the DNA is TGTGCCAGCAGCGGGACTAGCCACAGCACAGATACGCAGTATTTT.

The CDR3 DNA reads as TGCAGCGGGGACAGGGTCTCTAGCTATGGCTACACCTTC. Its translation: CSGDRVSSYGYTF. The V call is TRBV29-1, the J call TRBJ1-2; 9 positions agree with TRBD1. The V and J ends lost 7 bases and 4 bases, in that order; junction bases with no gene match: 7. The CDR3 loop spans 13 amino acids. Germline loops: CDR1 SQVTM, CDR2 ANQGSEA.

The chain employs TRBV20-1 and TRBJ2-5, with 9 bases that match TRBD1. Germline V gives CDR1 DFQATT, CDR2 SNEGSKA (reference sequence). This CDR3 has 13 residues. V was clipped by 5 bases and J by 5 bases; unmatched bases: 6. The CDR3 reads CSAEQGAWETQYF. CDR3 in DNA: TGCAGTGCTGAACAGGGGGCTTGGGAGACCCAGTACTTC.

The chain uses TRBV7-3 and TRBJ2-5; D gene uncertain. Germline V CDR1 and CDR2: SGHTA, FQGTGA. The CDR3 runs to 13 residues. Deletions cut 0 bases from V and 5 bases from J, with 7 bases between. CDR3 sequence (DNA): TGTGCCAGCAGCTTAACAAGGCTTGAGACCCAGTACTTC. The encoded protein is CASSLTRLETQYF.

A few counts support this clonotype. The chain recombines TRBV19 with TRBJ1-2, with D unresolved. CDR3 length: 14 amino acids. Germline V CDR1 and CDR2: LNHDA, SQIVND (reference sequence). V lost 1 base and J lost 3, with 9 bases in between. CDR3 sequence: CASSIVSGDYGYTF. Written as DNA, the CDR3 is TGTGCCAGTAGTATAGTGAGTGGGGACTATGGCTACACCTTC.

This chain links TRBV4-3 with TRBJ1-2; D remains unclear. Trimming cost V 0 bases and J 7 bases, with 9 bases left between them. Germline V gene lookup returns CDR1 LGHNA and CDR2 YSLEER. This CDR3 comprises 13 residues. In DNA form, the CDR3 reads TGCGCCAGCAGCCAAGATCCGGGCCGTGGCTACACCTTC. As protein: CASSQDPGRGYTF.

J is TRBJ2-3 and V is TRBV27; the D gene is possibly TRBD2 (6 bases). V lost 2 bases and J 2 bases, leaving 17 bases between the germline ends. The CDR3 covers 17 residues. Germline V gives CDR1 MNHEY, CDR2 SMNVEV (reference sequence). CDR3: CASSLRWDSGNTDTQYF. The CDR3 DNA reads TGTGCCAGCAGTTTACGCTGGGATAGCGGAAACACAGATACGCAGTATTTT.

The V gene is TRBV7-6, the J gene TRBJ2-5, with 9 bases lining up with TRBD2. The length of the CDR3 is 16 residues. J was trimmed by 5 bases and V by 1 base; bases with no gene match: 8. Germline CDR1 reads SGHVS; CDR2 reads FNYEAQ. CDR3 in DNA: TGTGCCAGCAGCTTAGAGGCGGGAGGGGCTGGGGAGACCCAGTACTTC. Its protein is CASSLEAGGAGETQYF.

This clonotype was observed a handful of times. J is TRBJ2-1 and V is TRBV27; weak D call: TRBD1 (5 bases). Germline CDR1 reads MNHEY; CDR2 reads SMNVEV (reference sequence). Trimming left V 9 bases short and J 3 bases short, with 12 bases between. This CDR3 region has 13 residues. The CDR3: CASQGSYYNEQFF. CDR3 DNA: TGTGCCAGTCAGGGTAGTTACTACAATGAGCAGTTCTTC.

The chain links TRBV20-1 to TRBJ2-1; 9 bases fit TRBD2. V shed 1 base, J shed 9 bases, and the junction held 4 bases outside the gene matches. From germline, CDR1 is DFQATT and CDR2 SNEGSKA (reference sequence). The CDR3 is made up of 13 amino acids. In DNA form, the CDR3 reads TGCAGTGCTAGAGTAGCGGGAGACGGTGAGCAGTTCTTC. It is translated as CSARVAGDGEQFF.

This clonotype was found many times. The chain is built from TRBV20-1 and TRBJ2-5, with D hard to call. The V end lost 1 base, the J end lost 2 bases, and 8 bases lay between the germline ends. CDR3 length: 13 amino acids. Germline loops: CDR1 DFQATT, CDR2 SNEGSKA (reference sequence). CDR3 loop: CSARVGPQETQYF. The CDR3 DNA is TGCAGTGCTAGAGTCGGGCCTCAAGAGACCCAGTACTTC.

This clonotype was observed a few times. The chain employs TRBV3-1 and TRBJ2-3; the D is unclear. This CDR3 contains 11 residues. Trimming shortened V by 1 base and J by 10 bases, and 6 bases separated the two germline ends. Germline V lookup: CDR1 LGHDT, CDR2 YNNKEL (reference sequence). The CDR3, as DNA: TGTGCCAGCAGCCAAGGAGGCTCGCAGTATTTT. Protein: CASSQGGSQYF.

V gene TRBV7-8 combines with J gene TRBJ2-3; TRBD2 matches 11 bases. In germline, CDR1 is SGHVS, CDR2 FQNEAQ. There are 16 residues in the CDR3. J gave up 3 bases and V 1 base, and 3 bases lay outside the gene matches. CDR3 residues: CASSLGSGGETDTQYF. In nucleotides, the CDR3 is TGTGCCAGCAGCTTAGGTAGCGGGGGGGAGACAGATACGCAGTATTTT.

V gene TRBV2 combines with J gene TRBJ1-5; tentatively, D is TRBD1 (6 bases). Trimming shortened V by 10 bases and J by 7 bases, and 14 bases separated the two germline ends. The CDR3 totals 12 residues. CDR1 SNHLY and CDR2 FYNNEI come from the germline V gene. The CDR3 loop reads CATGDPDQPQHF. CDR3 in DNA: TGTGCCACAGGGGACCCTGACCAGCCCCAGCATTTT.

This clonotype was seen more than once but under ten times. In DNA form, the CDR3 reads TGTGCCAGCATAGAGCGGGGCTCCTACGAGCAGTACTTC. Protein sequence: CASIERGSYEQYF. The genes are TRBV2 and TRBJ2-7; TRBD2 aligns across 7 bases. Germline assignment: CDR1 SNHLY and CDR2 FYNNEI. CDR3 length equals 13 residues. V shed 7 bases, J shed 0 bases, and the junction held 3 bases outside the gene matches.

The chain carries TRBV6-5 and TRBJ2-7, with D possibly TRBD2 on 7 matching bases. The CDR3 is 14 amino acids. Per the germline V gene, CDR1 is MNHEY and CDR2 is SVGAGI. V was pared by 5 bases and J by 1 base, with 12 bases between. In DNA form, the CDR3 reads TGTGCCAGCAGTGCGGGGGCGATATCCTACGAGCAGTACTTC. This gives the protein CASSAGAISYEQYF.

The J gene is TRBJ1-4, the V gene TRBV12-3 or TRBV12-4; TRBD1 might be the D (5 bases). V shed 6 bases and J shed 8 bases, with 19 bases lying between them. The CDR3 runs 15 residues. The CDR3 spells CASRWGRTEGEKLFF. The DNA for the CDR3 is TGTGCCAGCAGGTGGGGCCGAACAGAGGGGGAAAAACTGTTTTTT.

The chain's CDR3 is CASSPDRGSGELFF. CDR3 DNA: TGTGCCAGCAGCCCGGACAGGGGTTCCGGGGAGCTGTTTTTT. The chain employs TRBV7-3 and TRBJ2-2; 9 bases are a match to TRBD1. Germline V gene data show CDR1 as SGHTA and CDR2 as FQGTGA. V gave up 5 bases and J gave up 6 bases; unmatched junction bases: 4. The CDR3 is made up of 14 amino acids.

The CDR3 DNA reads as TGTGCCAGCAGCTGGGGGTCTGCCCGCTCCTACGAGCAGTACTTC. It specifies CASSWGSARSYEQYF. The rearrangement joins TRBV7-2 to TRBJ2-7; TRBD1 or TRBD2 may be the D gene (5 bases each). Germline V lookup: CDR1 SGHTA, CDR2 FQGNSA. The V and J ends lost 4 bases and 0 bases respectively, with 13 bases between them. This CDR3 has 15 amino acids.

This clonotype showed up just a few times. The chain couples TRBV13 to TRBJ2-7; tentative D call: TRBD2 (7 bases). Trimming stripped 8 bases from V and 0 bases from J, with 14 bases between. CDR3 size: 14 residues. CDR1 and CDR2 from the germline V gene are PRHDT and FYEKMQ (reference sequence). Here the CDR3 reads CASRRGGGSYEQYF. In DNA form, the CDR3 reads TGTGCCAGCCGAAGGGGAGGGGGCTCCTACGAGCAGTACTTC. Combining the CDR3 with reference TRBV13 and TRBJ2-7 gives the whole variable domain AAGVIQSPRHLIKEKRETATLKCYPIPRHDTVYWYQQGPGQDPQFLISFYEKMQSDKGSIPDRFSAQQFSDYHSELNMSSLELGDSALYFCASRRGGGSYEQYFGPGTRLTVT.

The V gene is TRBV4-1, the J gene TRBJ2-7; D gene unclear. Deletions cut 1 base from V and 6 bases from J, with 7 bases between. The CDR3 is 12 residues long. Germline-derived CDR1 and CDR2 are MGHRA and YSYEKL. CDR3 sequence: CASSQGNAEQYF. Written as DNA, the CDR3 is TGCGCCAGCAGCCAAGGTAACGCCGAGCAGTACTTC.

This clonotype has more than one count but fewer than ten. The chain joins TRBV7-2 to TRBJ2-1; perhaps TRBD1 as D (6 bases). This CDR3 has 16 amino acids. V was clipped by 5 bases and J by 8 bases, with 22 bases between them. Germline V gives CDR1 SGHTA, CDR2 FQGNSA. CDR3 sequence (DNA): TGTGCCAGCAGCCAACAGGGTACCCGTGTCGGCGATGAGCAGTTCTTC. This gives the protein CASSQQGTRVGDEQFF.

In this sample, this clonotype turned up a few times. The chain combines TRBV19 with TRBJ2-7; 8 bases agree with TRBD2. CDR3 length: 14 amino acids. With V trimmed by 5 bases and J by 6 bases, 9 bases remained unmatched. Per the germline V gene, CDR1 is LNHDA and CDR2 is SQIVND (reference sequence). CDR3 loop: CASSSTSVLAEQYF. CDR3 coding DNA: TGTGCCAGTAGTTCGACTAGCGTCCTTGCCGAGCAGTACTTC.

The rearrangement links TRBV27 to TRBJ1-1; weak D call: TRBD1 (5 bases). The ends were cut back, 5 bases at V and 1 base at J, with 14 bases in the middle. Germline CDR1 and CDR2: MNHEY and SMNVEV (reference sequence). This CDR3 contains 15 residues. The CDR3 spells CASSPYGARNTEAFF. In DNA form, the CDR3 reads TGTGCCAGCAGTCCTTACGGGGCTAGGAACACTGAAGCTTTCTTT.

This clonotype was detected a few times. A junction boundary mismatches the germline segment, possibly from a read error. The rearrangement joins TRBV7-9 to TRBJ2-1; tentatively, D is TRBD2 (6 bases). This CDR3 contains 11 residues. In germline, CDR1 is SEHNR, CDR2 FQNEAQ (reference sequence). CDR3 DNA: TGTGCCAGCAGCTTAATAGGCGGGGCCCTCTTC. Translated, it gives CASSLIGGALF. The entire variable domain, with the rest obtained from reference TRBV7-9 and TRBJ2-1, is as follows: DTGVSQNPRHKITKRGQNVTFRCDPISEHNRLYWYRQTLGQGPEFLTYFQNEAQLEKSRLLSDRFSAERPKGSFSTLEIQRTEQGDSAMYLCASSLIGGALFGPGTRLTVL.

The chain uses TRBV9 and TRBJ2-5; 8 bases match TRBD2. This CDR3 is 16 amino acids long. V gave up 0 bases and J gave up 0 bases; unmatched junction bases: 4. Germline-derived CDR1 and CDR2 are SGDLS and YYNGEE. The chain's CDR3 is CASSVEAGEYQETQYF. The CDR3, as DNA: TGTGCCAGCAGCGTAGAAGCGGGGGAGTACCAAGAGACCCAGTACTTC.

This clonotype turned up a few times. V usage is TRBV12-3 or TRBV12-4 and J usage is TRBJ2-5; TRBD1 aligns across 7 bases. The J segment lost 1 base and the V segment lost 2 bases, leaving 7 bases of the junction unmatched. There are 16 residues in the CDR3. The CDR3 sequence: CASSLRAGTVQETQYF. In nucleotides, the CDR3 is TGTGCCAGCAGTTTACGAGCCGGGACAGTCCAAGAGACCCAGTACTTC.

The chain recombines TRBV6-1 with TRBJ2-1, with unresolved D. Trimming cost V 1 base and J 6 bases, with 7 bases left between them. This CDR3 is 13 amino acids long. CDR1 and CDR2 from the germline V gene are MNHNS and SASEGT. The CDR3 region has the DNA TGTGCCAGCAGTGAAGAACTACTCAATGAGCAGTTCTTC. It is translated as CASSEELLNEQFF.